This TCR beta chain was sequenced for a study of blood T cell repertoires in COVID-19. Turning to the study itself: The United States, Italy and Spain provided the acute and convalescent COVID-19 samples.

Original processing methods: From reference gene primer amplification, estimates of nucleated cell counts were derived. Data came from immunoSEQ multiplex PCR; TCRdb stores just in-frame clones and leaves some out. V and J calls plus clone size are reproduced from that table; the DNA served to infer D and trimming. The sample has tens of thousands of clones, over 70% seen once. The length of the CDR3 is 15 residues. Trimming removed 4 bases from V and 9 bases from J, with 19 bases in between. Germline V gives CDR1 MDHEN, CDR2 SYDVKM. The clonotype was recovered from a woman between 45 and 60 years old with acute or convalescent COVID-19. The sequencing sample was made of peripheral blood. This rearrangement joins TRBV28 to TRBJ2-1; the D gene is possibly TRBD2 (6 bases). The DNA for the CDR3 is TGTGCCAGCAGTTGGGCGGGGCCCTATTCCCCTGAGCAGTTCTTC. Translation gives CASSWAGPYSPEQFF. The complete variable domain, with remaining parts taken from reference TRBV28 and TRBJ2-1, reads DVKVTQSSRYLVKRTGEKVFLECVQDMDHENMFWYRQDPGLGLRLIYFSYDVKMKEKGDIPEGYSVSREKKERFSLILESASTNQTSMYLCASSWAGPYSPEQFFGPGTRLTVL.